This T cell receptor (beta chain) was captured in a study of cytomegalovirus exposure and HLA in healthy donors. Study-wide background: Out of 398 genotyped donors, about 80% belonged to the Caucasian-associated ancestry cluster.

Study results and caveats: Overall, 164 TCR beta chains were annotated as cytomegalovirus-associated.

A remark on this clone: Its antigen is as yet unknown.

The study ran its PCR with 60 Vbeta and 13 Jbeta primers. The authors' processing: Roughly 81 million unique TCR beta chains, 10 million to 14 million shared, were counted in a later analysis. Only in-frame clones appear in the TCRdb table, and some are missing; sequencing was by immunoSEQ multiplex PCR. V and J calls and clone size are given by that table; D and trimming were obtained from the DNA. The specimen's table records approximately 190,000 clones. Germline trimming cut 5 bases from V and 5 bases from J; bases unmatched to any gene: 3. The CDR3 is made up of 14 amino acids. CDR1 is LNHDA and CDR2 is SQIVND in the germline V gene (reference sequence).

The TCR sequence derives from a man under 40 in good health and CMV-seronegative. The V call is TRBV19, the J call TRBJ1-5; 10 bases match TRBD1. Source material: PBMCs. The CDR3, as DNA: TGTGCCAGTAGTCCGGGACAGGGGTATCAGCCCCAGCATTTT. As protein: CASSPGQGYQPQHF. The complete variable domain, with remaining parts taken from reference TRBV19 and TRBJ1-5, reads DGGITQSPKYLFRKEGQNVTLSCEQNLNHDAMYWYRQDPGQGLRLIYYSQIVNDFQKGDIAEGYSVSREKKESFPLTVTSAQKNPTAFYLCASSPGQGYQPQHFGDGTRLSIL.